This T cell receptor (beta chain) was recorded in a study of T cells in Graves' hyperthyroidism and ophthalmopathy. RNA transcripts yielded amplified TCR beta CDR3 regions. Carried out on the TCR CDR3, a first-round RT-PCR used the HTBI primer set. TCRdb reanalysed the multiplex PCR reads using MiXCR and keeps one entry per CDR3 protein. The repertoire has around 520,000 distinct CDR3 sequences, 11% to 15% of them found once; the top ten carry around 13%. For Graves' hyperthyroidism to be stable, ophthalmopathy could not progress within 18 months. In germline, CDR1 is MNHNS, CDR2 SASEGT. This CDR3 has 13 residues. This clonotype was recorded many times. Compared with germline, one end of the junction differs, possibly owing to a read error.

This receptor was taken from a middle-aged woman with Graves' hyperthyroidism. The specimen sequenced was blood. The J gene is TRBJ1-1, the V gene TRBV6-1; TRBD1 might be the D (5 bases). The CDR3 nucleotides read TGTGTCAGCAGTTATGGGGCGAACACTGAAGCTTTCTTT. Protein: CVSSYGANTEAFF.